What follows are 3 T cell receptor beta chains derived from one specimen sequenced in a study of T cells in localized non-small cell lung cancer. Profiled with immunoSEQ multiplex PCR; TCRdb holds only in-frame clones, not every one. The sample contains under 40,000 clones, 88% of which appear only once. Specimen: peripheral blood, collected before any cancer treatment. These receptors all stem from a woman aged 40-69 years with stage I lung adenocarcinoma.

The chain joins TRBV4-3 to TRBJ1-1, with D hard to call. This CDR3 contains 14 residues. Per germline, CDR1 LGHNA and CDR2 YSLEER. With 0 bases removed from V and 4 bases from J, the gap between germline ends came to 9 bases. As DNA, the CDR3 is TGCGCCAGCAGCCAAGATCAATTTAGCACTGAAGCTTTCTTT. Amino acids: CASSQDQFSTEAFF.

V gene TRBV6-5 combines with J gene TRBJ2-1, with D hard to call. V lost 7 bases and J 0 bases, leaving 13 bases between the germline ends. This CDR3 comprises 15 residues. Germline loops: CDR1 MNHEY, CDR2 SVGAGI. The CDR3 region is CASMALPNSYNEQFF. The CDR3 region has the DNA TGTGCCAGCATGGCTTTGCCAAACTCCTACAATGAGCAGTTCTTC.

The rearrangement joins TRBV27 to TRBJ1-1, with 10 bases matching TRBD1. The germline V gene encodes CDR1 MNHEY and CDR2 SMNVEV (reference sequence). The CDR3 has 13 amino acids. V trimming: 6 bases; J trimming: 7 bases; junction bases outside the gene matches: 5. The CDR3 is CASSTDRGVEAFF. CDR3 nucleotides: TGTGCCAGCAGCACGGACAGGGGGGTTGAAGCTTTCTTT.